Listed below are T cell receptor beta chains from one sample, sequenced in a study of T cell changes during pregnancy in multiple sclerosis. The assay was immunoSEQ multiplex PCR, and TCRdb's table has in-frame clones only and misses some. The repertoire holds about 12,000 clones, with more than 70% as singletons. The sequences come from CD8+ T cells from peripheral blood mononuclear cells, collected in the second trimester of pregnancy. The receptors were sampled from a female donor in good health, enrolled as a control in a pregnancy study. Each CDR3 is given with its conserved first and last residue. Each record gives: CDR3 DNA, CDR3 protein, clone size, CDR3 length, V gene, J gene, D gene. The D gene is left open where the match is weak. Not all rows give a size; the values are once, few, many and, for expanded clones, a class.

TGTGCCAGCAGTTTTGACTTGGGGGGGAACACTGAAGCTTTCTTT,CASSFDLGGNTEAFF,-,15,TRBV28,TRBJ1-1,-
TGTGCCCCCTACCCAAAGGCTTTCTTT,CAPYPKAFF,once,9,TRBV10-3,TRBJ1-1,-
TGTGCCATCAGTGGGACAAGGAGAGCGAGCGGGAGCACGTACGAGCAGTACTTC,CAISGTRRASGSTYEQYF,-,18,TRBV10-3,TRBJ2-7,TRBD2
TGTGCCAGCAGTGAAAGCGGGGGGGCCTTCTACGAGCAGTACTTC,CASSESGGAFYEQYF,once,15,TRBV6-1,TRBJ2-7,TRBD2
TGTGCCAGTAGTATTTTCGGGGGTAGGCAGCCCCAGCATTTT,CASSIFGGRQPQHF,-,14,TRBV19,TRBJ1-5,-
TGTGCCAGCAGCTTTGGACAGGGCTTCTACGAGCAGTACTTC,CASSFGQGFYEQYF,-,14,TRBV5-4,TRBJ2-7,TRBD1
TGTGCCAGCAGCTTGGCCTTCGGGAGCACGTACAATGAGCAGTTCTTC,CASSLAFGSTYNEQFF,-,16,TRBV5-6,TRBJ2-1,-
TGCGCCAGCAGCCAAGTTGCTAGCGGTAACTACGAGCAGTACTTC,CASSQVASGNYEQYF,-,15,TRBV4-3,TRBJ2-7,TRBD2
TGCGCCAGCAGCCAAGGAGTAATAAGGGGTAGCTCCTACGAGCAGTACTTC,CASSQGVIRGSSYEQYF,-,17,TRBV4-1,TRBJ2-7,-
TGTGCCAGCAGTCAGCCTAGCGGGAGTCGGGGAACAGATACGCAGTATTTT,CASSQPSGSRGTDTQYF,once,17,TRBV7-3,TRBJ2-3,TRBD2
TGTGCCAGCAGTCGTTTAGGACAGGGGAGCGAGACCCAGTACTTC,CASSRLGQGSETQYF,once,15,TRBV27,TRBJ2-5,TRBD1
TGTGCCAGCAGTTTACTAGCGGGGGACAATGAGCAGTTCTTC,CASSLLAGDNEQFF,-,14,TRBV28,TRBJ2-1,TRBD2
TGTGCCAGCAGCTTGGCCCCGGGCTCAGGGGGATACAATGAGCAGTTCTTC,CASSLAPGSGGYNEQFF,-,17,TRBV5-5,TRBJ2-1,TRBD1
TGTGCCAGCAGCTGCTGTGGAGGTATCAATGAAAAACTGTTTTTT,CASSCCGGINEKLFF,-,15,TRBV11-2,TRBJ1-4,-
TGTGCCAGCAGCCCCGGACTAGCGGGATACTACGAGCAGTACTTC,CASSPGLAGYYEQYF,once,15,TRBV27,TRBJ2-7,TRBD2
TGTGCCAGCAGTACCGGGAGCAGGGCGGGTGTGCAGTTCTTC,CASSTGSRAGVQFF,-,14,TRBV6-5,TRBJ2-1,-
TGTGCCAGCAGCCCAGGCCCCATCGACGAGCAGTACTTC,CASSPGPIDEQYF,-,13,TRBV4-2,TRBJ2-7,-
TGTGCCAGTAGGTCAGGGGTGTCCGTCTCTGGAAACACCATATATTTT,CASRSGVSVSGNTIYF,-,16,TRBV19,TRBJ1-3,-
TGTGCCAGCAGCTTGCCCCGATCTAGCCTGGAAGATACGCAGTATTTT,CASSLPRSSLEDTQYF,-,16,TRBV7-6,TRBJ2-3,-
TGTGCCTGGAGTGTTGCGGGAAGCGGGGAGCTGTTTTTT,CAWSVAGSGELFF,-,13,TRBV30,TRBJ2-2,-
TGTGCCAGCAGCCAAGACTGGGGGGAGGCCGGGGAGCTGTTTTTT,CASSQDWGEAGELFF,-,15,TRBV4-2,TRBJ2-2,-
TGTGCCAGCAGCCCCGGCAGGGGGCGCGTCGACGAGCAGTACTTC,CASSPGRGRVDEQYF,few,15,TRBV28,TRBJ2-7,TRBD1
TGTGCCACCAGTCCGGGACAGGGTCCCTACGAGCAGTACTTC,CATSPGQGPYEQYF,-,14,TRBV15,TRBJ2-7,TRBD1
TGTGCCAGTAGTACGGACACAGAAGAGACCCAGTACTTC,CASSTDTEETQYF,-,13,TRBV19,TRBJ2-5,-
TGTGCCAGCAGCCAAGGGCTAGCGGGGGCCTACGAGCAGTACTTC,CASSQGLAGAYEQYF,-,15,TRBV4-2,TRBJ2-7,TRBD2
TGTGCCAGCAGCCCGACTAGCGGGGGGCCCACCGGGGAGCTGTTTTTT,CASSPTSGGPTGELFF,once,16,TRBV13,TRBJ2-2,TRBD2
TGTGCCAGCAGCTTCTTTGGCCTAATGCGGGTCAATGAGCAGTTCTTC,CASSFFGLMRVNEQFF,-,16,TRBV7-9,TRBJ2-1,-
TGTGCCAGCACCGAGGGTGGGGAGTGGAACACTGAAGCTTTCTTT,CASTEGGEWNTEAFF,-,15,TRBV9,TRBJ1-1,-
TGTGCCAGCAGCTTGAGGTGGTTCCAGGGGATGACCCAGTACTTC,CASSLRWFQGMTQYF,-,15,TRBV5-8,TRBJ2-5,-
TGTGCCAGCAGCGAGGGACTAGCGAGCCCCAATGAGCAGTTCTTC,CASSEGLASPNEQFF,once,15,TRBV6-4,TRBJ2-1,TRBD2
TGTGCCAGCAGTTTCGACCCCCTCAGGGGAAACACTGAAGCTTTCTTT,CASSFDPLRGNTEAFF,-,16,TRBV28,TRBJ1-1,-
TGCAGCGTTGCCGGGACTAGCTCCTACGAGCAGTACTTC,CSVAGTSSYEQYF,-,13,TRBV29-1,TRBJ2-7,TRBD2
TGTGCCAGCAGCCCCAAGTCAGGACAGGGATTGTGGAATTCACCCCTCCACTTT,CASSPKSGQGLWNSPLHF,-,18,TRBV4-2,TRBJ1-6,TRBD1
TGTGCCAGCAGTGAACAGGGGCGGGAGGAGACCCAGTACTTC,CASSEQGREETQYF,-,14,TRBV2,TRBJ2-5,-
TGCGCCAGCAGCCGGGACAGAGACAATGAGCAGTTCTTC,CASSRDRDNEQFF,-,13,TRBV4-1,TRBJ2-1,TRBD1
TGTGCCAGCAGCTTGGACGCTTCACAGGGTATATCTAACTATGGCTACACCTTC,CASSLDASQGISNYGYTF,-,18,TRBV5-5,TRBJ1-2,-
TGTGCCAGCGGGTGGGGGGGCCCTGAAGCTTTCTTT,CASGWGGPEAFF,-,12,TRBV27,TRBJ1-1,-
TGCAGCGTGATCCCCCCTAGCGGGAGCGGTGAGCAGTTCTTC,CSVIPPSGSGEQFF,-,14,TRBV29-1,TRBJ2-1,TRBD2
TGTGCCAGCAGCTTAGGTCCCCCGGGACTAGCCTCCGGGGAGCTGTTTTTT,CASSLGPPGLASGELFF,-,17,TRBV11-2,TRBJ2-2,TRBD2
TGTGCCAGTAGCCAGGACACCTACAATGAGCAGTTCTTC,CASSQDTYNEQFF,few,13,TRBV19,TRBJ2-1,-
TGTGCCAGCAGCTCTTCTACAGGGGTGTCTGGGGCCAACGTCCTGACTTTC,CASSSSTGVSGANVLTF,once,17,TRBV7-3,TRBJ2-6,TRBD1